Only one count was recorded for the clone carrying this TCR beta chain. Its antigen remains unknown. This record belongs to a study of T cell responses to AZD1222 COVID-19 vaccine. Study-level points and caveats: Clonal diversity may have been underestimated in mostly white British donors. Reports say nearly half of spike-specific TCRs go after unmutated variant regions. Repertoires were sampled only after the peak T cell response. At baseline, just a handful of AZD1222 recipients tested seropositive.

TCRdb's table, derived via immunoSEQ multiplex PCR, lists solely in-frame clones and lacks some. The repertoire has about 120,000 clones, roughly nine tenths of them found once; the top ten carry about 10%. J was trimmed by 6 bases and V by 5 bases; bases with no gene match: 6. Germline lookup yields CDR1 SGHAT and CDR2 FQNNGV. This CDR3 contains 14 residues. This TCR was sampled from an adult in good health. The chain is built from TRBV11-2 and TRBJ2-1; 8 bases map to TRBD1. The sample in question was peripheral blood, obtained on day 0 of AZD1222 vaccination. As DNA, the CDR3 is TGTGCCAGCAGCCCCAGGGGGCCCCTCAATGAGCAGTTCTTC. Protein sequence: CASSPRGPLNEQFF.